This T cell receptor beta chain was retrieved from a study of blood T cells in healthy people across ages. Approximately 9.4 milliliters was the volume of peripheral blood drawn from each donor. With a J-beta primer mix and a sample-barcoded 5' primer, a second PCR ran about 6 to 11 cycles. TCRdb analysed the 5' RACE reads with MiXCR anew, one entry per CDR3 protein. The sample gives 950,000 to 1,200,000 distinct CDR3 sequences, more than 30% of which show up once; around 14% is in the top ten. Between the trimmed V and J ends, which lost 0 bases and 7 bases, there was a span of 6 bases. The CDR3 loop spans 13 amino acids. Germline CDR1 and CDR2: LGHNA and YNFKEQ.

This clonotype was sampled from a man between 18 and 29 years old in good health. The sample comprised blood. V gene TRBV4-2 combines with J gene TRBJ1-4, with no clear D. DNA for the CDR3: TGTGCCAGCAGCCAAGATTGGGCTGAAAAACTGTTTTTT. This translates into CASSQDWAEKLFF.